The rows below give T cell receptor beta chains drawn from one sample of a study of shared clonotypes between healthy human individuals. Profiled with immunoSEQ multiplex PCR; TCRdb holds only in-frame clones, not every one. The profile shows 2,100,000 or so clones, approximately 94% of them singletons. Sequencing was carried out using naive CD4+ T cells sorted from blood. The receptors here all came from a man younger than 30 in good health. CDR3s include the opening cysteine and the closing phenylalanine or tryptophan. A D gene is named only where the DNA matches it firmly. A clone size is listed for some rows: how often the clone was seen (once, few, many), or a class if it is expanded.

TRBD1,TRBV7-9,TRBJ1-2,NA,TGTGCCAGCAGCTTACCGGAGGGGGCGCGGGGCTACACCTTC,CASSLPEGARGYTF
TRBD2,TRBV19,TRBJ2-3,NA,TGTGCCAGTGGTACTAGCGGGAGACGGGATGGTTCGCAGTATTTT,CASGTSGRRDGSQYF
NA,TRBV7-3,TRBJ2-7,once,TGTGCCAGCAGCCTGGAGGGGGGCAGCAGCTCCTACGAGCAGTACTTC,CASSLEGGSSSYEQYF
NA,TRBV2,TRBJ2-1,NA,TGTGCCAGCAGACCTACCACTCCCTCCTACAATGAGCAGTTCTTC,CASRPTTPSYNEQFF
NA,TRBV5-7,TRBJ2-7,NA,TGTGCCAGCAGCTTGATAGAGCAGTACTTC,CASSLIEQYF
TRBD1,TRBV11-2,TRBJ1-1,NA,TGTGCCAGCGCCCTAAGACAGGGGGCCACTGAAGCTTTCTTT,CASALRQGATEAFF
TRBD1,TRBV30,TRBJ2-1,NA,TGTGCACGGACTGGGACAGGGAGTGTTGATGGTGAGCAGTTCTTC,CARTGTGSVDGEQFF
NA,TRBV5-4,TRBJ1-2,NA,TGTGCCAGCAGCTTGGCAGGGAGTAACTATGGCTACACCTTC,CASSLAGSNYGYTF
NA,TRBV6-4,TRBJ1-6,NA,TGTGCCAGCAGTATCCAGGGTCAGGGACCCCTCCACTTT,CASSIQGQGPLHF
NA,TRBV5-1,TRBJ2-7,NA,TGCGCCAGCAGCACAAACCCATCCTACGAGCAGTACTTC,CASSTNPSYEQYF
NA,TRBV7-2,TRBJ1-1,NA,TGTGCCAGCAGCCAGCTGGGCGGGTTGAACACTGAAGCTTTCTTT,CASSQLGGLNTEAFF
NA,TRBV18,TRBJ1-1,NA,TGTGCCAGCTCACCCACGACAGACGAACGCACTGAAGCTTTCTTT,CASSPTTDERTEAFF
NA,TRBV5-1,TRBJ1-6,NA,TGCGCCAGCAGCTTGAGCCGGGAATATTCACCCCTCCACTTT,CASSLSREYSPLHF
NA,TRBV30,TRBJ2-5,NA,TGTGCCTGGACAGGGGGGGAGGAGACCCAGTACTTC,CAWTGGEETQYF
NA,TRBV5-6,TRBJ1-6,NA,TGTGCCAGCAGTACGACCTTGATAACGTCACCCCTCCACTTT,CASSTTLITSPLHF
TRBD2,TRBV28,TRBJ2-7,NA,TGTGCCAGCAGTTTACTCTTCGGGGGGAGCTACGAGCAGTACTTC,CASSLLFGGSYEQYF
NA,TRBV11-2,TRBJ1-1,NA,TGTGCCAGCAGCTCGTGGGAGGTGGGTGAAGCTTTCTTT,CASSSWEVGEAFF
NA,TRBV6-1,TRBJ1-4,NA,TGTGCCAGCAGTGAAGCCCAGGGAGGTGAAAAACTGTTTTTT,CASSEAQGGEKLFF
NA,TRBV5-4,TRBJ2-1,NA,TGTGCCAGCAGCGGGGGGATCCCCACCGGGGATGAGCAGTTCTTC,CASSGGIPTGDEQFF
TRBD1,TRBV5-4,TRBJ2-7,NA,TGTGCCAGCAGCCCGGGGGGACAGGGGGCATACGAGCAGTACTTC,CASSPGGQGAYEQYF